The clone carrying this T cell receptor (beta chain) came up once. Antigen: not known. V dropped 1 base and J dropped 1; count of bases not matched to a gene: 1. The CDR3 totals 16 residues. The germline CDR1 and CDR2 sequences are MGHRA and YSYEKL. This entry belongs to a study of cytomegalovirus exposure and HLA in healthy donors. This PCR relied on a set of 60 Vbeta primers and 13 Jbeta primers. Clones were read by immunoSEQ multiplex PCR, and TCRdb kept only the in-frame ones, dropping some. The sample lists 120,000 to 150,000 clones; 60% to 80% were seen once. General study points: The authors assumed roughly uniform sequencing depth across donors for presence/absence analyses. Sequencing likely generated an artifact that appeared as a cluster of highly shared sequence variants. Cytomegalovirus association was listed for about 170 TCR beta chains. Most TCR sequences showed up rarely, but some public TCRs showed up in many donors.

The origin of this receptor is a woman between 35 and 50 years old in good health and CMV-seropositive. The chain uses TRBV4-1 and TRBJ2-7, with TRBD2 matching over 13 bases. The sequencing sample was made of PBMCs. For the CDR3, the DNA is TGCGCCAGCAGCCAAGTACTAGCGGGGGGGTCCTACGAGCAGTACTTC. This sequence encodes CASSQVLAGGSYEQYF.